This TCR beta chain is from a study of OX40 agonist ivuxolimab in advanced cancers. Study in general: Enrollees could have had prior anti-PD-1, anti-PD-L1 or anti-CTLA-4 therapy, which more than 30% had received. Partial response was recorded in three patients: one hepatocellular carcinoma and two cutaneous melanoma cases.

The repertoire was sequenced with immunoSEQ multiplex PCR; TCRdb's copy has only in-frame clones and lacks some. The sample lists around 45,000 clones, roughly 90% occurring once. As to this clone: The antigen is unknown.

Whole-study results and caveats: Fewer expanded clones were found on average in CD4+ than in CD8+ T cells.

The clonotype comes from an adult with an advanced solid tumor such as melanoma, head and neck, liver or kidney cancer. This material consisted of CD4+ or CD8+ T cells sorted from blood, taken in a trial of the OX40 agonist ivuxolimab.

The CDR3 sequence: CAIRDEAGGAEQFF. CDR3 DNA sequence: TGTGCCATCAGGGACGAAGCGGGAGGGGCTGAGCAGTTCTTC. The V and J genes are TRBV10-3 and TRBJ2-1, with 10 nucleotides matching TRBD2. CDR3 length equals 14 residues. V lost 6 bases and J lost 9; bases outside the gene matches: 8. Germline-derived CDR1 and CDR2 are ENHRY and SYGVKD.